This T cell receptor (beta chain) is drawn from a study of blood T cells in healthy people across ages. Trimming removed 5 bases at V and 0 bases at J, with 14 bases between. Germline V CDR1 and CDR2: LGHNA, YNFKEQ. The CDR3 runs to 15 residues. Through a sample-barcoded 5' primer and a J-beta primer mix, a second PCR was run for roughly 6 to 11 cycles. TCRdb itself ran the 5' RACE reads through MiXCR, one entry per CDR3 protein. The sample holds hundreds of thousands of distinct CDR3 sequences, around half seen once. Source material: blood. The clonotype originates from an older woman in good health. The chain combines TRBV4-2 with TRBJ2-7; D may match TRBD1 or TRBD2 (5 bases each). The CDR3 DNA reads TGTGCCAGCAGCGCAGCCCCAGGGAGCTCCTACGAGCAGTACTTC. Its translation is CASSAAPGSSYEQYF.